The source of this TCR beta chain is a study of PD-1 blockade in classical Hodgkin lymphoma. Study outcomes and limitations: Newly diagnosed patients and complete responders had comparable diversity at baseline.

All patients experienced relapse after autologous stem cell transplantation, and brentuximab vedotin exposure was variable. Repertoires were generated with immunoSEQ multiplex PCR, while TCRdb's copy carries only in-frame clones and drops some. This table has about 21,000 clones, about 64% appearing once. Trimming removed 10 bases from V and 4 bases from J, with 16 bases in between. The CDR3 consists of 13 residues. Germline CDR1 is MNHEY and CDR2 is SVGAGI. This clone turned up a few times. Its antigen is as yet unknown. This sequence was found in a human donor with classical Hodgkin lymphoma. The sequences come from peripheral blood mononuclear cells (PBMCs), collected at baseline. V and J are TRBV6-5 and TRBJ2-5; a weak D match, TRBD1 (5 bases). The CDR3 reads CATQGWVTETQYF. The CDR3 region has the DNA TGTGCCACCCAGGGCTGGGTAACAGAGACCCAGTACTTC.